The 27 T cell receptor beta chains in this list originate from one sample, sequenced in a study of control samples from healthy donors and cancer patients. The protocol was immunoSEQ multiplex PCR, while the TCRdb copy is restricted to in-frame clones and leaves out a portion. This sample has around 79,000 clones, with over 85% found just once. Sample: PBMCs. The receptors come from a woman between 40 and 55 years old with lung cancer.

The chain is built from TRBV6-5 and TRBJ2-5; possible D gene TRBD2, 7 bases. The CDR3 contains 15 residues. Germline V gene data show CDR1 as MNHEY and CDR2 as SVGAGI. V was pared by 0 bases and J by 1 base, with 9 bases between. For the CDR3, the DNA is TGTGCCAGCAGTTACTCTGGGGGGGCCCAAGAGACCCAGTACTTC. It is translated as CASSYSGGAQETQYF.

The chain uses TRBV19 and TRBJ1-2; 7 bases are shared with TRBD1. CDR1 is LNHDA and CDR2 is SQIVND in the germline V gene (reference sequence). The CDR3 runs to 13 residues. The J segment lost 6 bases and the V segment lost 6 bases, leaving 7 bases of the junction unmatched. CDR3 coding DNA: TGTGCCAGTAGAAATACAGGGGACAATGGCTACACCTTC. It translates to CASRNTGDNGYTF.

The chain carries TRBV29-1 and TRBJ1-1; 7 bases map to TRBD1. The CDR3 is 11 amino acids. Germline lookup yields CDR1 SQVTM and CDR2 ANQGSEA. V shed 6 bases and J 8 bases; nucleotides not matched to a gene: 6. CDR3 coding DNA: TGCAGCGTCCCCCAGGGGGGGGAAGCTTTCTTT. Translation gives CSVPQGGEAFF.

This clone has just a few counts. The CDR3 loop reads CASRLPSSGTEYEQYF. In DNA form, the CDR3 reads TGTGCCAGCAGGCTCCCGTCTTCCGGGACAGAATACGAGCAGTACTTC. The V and J genes are TRBV28 and TRBJ2-7; 7 positions match TRBD1. V lost 6 bases, J lost 4 bases, and 15 bases stayed unmatched. Germline CDR1 is MDHEN and CDR2 is SYDVKM. The CDR3 runs 16 residues.

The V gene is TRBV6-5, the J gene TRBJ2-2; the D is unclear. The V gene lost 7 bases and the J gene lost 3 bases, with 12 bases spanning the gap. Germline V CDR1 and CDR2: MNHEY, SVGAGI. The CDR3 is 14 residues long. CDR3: CASNRHGYTGELFF. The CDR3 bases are TGTGCCAGCAACAGACATGGATACACCGGGGAGCTGTTTTTT.

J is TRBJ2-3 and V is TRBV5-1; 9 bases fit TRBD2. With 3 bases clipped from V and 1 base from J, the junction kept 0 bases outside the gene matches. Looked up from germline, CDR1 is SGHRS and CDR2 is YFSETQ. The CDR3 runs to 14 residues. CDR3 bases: TGCGCCAGCAGCTGGACTAGCGGCACAGATACGCAGTATTTT. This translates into CASSWTSGTDTQYF.

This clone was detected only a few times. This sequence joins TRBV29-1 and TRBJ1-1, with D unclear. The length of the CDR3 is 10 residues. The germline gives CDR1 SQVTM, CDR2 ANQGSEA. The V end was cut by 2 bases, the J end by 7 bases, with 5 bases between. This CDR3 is CSVEKNEAFF. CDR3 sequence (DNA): TGCAGCGTTGAAAAGAATGAAGCTTTCTTT.

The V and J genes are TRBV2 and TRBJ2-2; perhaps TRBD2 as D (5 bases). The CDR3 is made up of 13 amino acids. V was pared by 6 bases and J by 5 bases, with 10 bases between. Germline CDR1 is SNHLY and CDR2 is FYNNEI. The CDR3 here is CASRRTGTGELFF. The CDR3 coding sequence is TGTGCCAGCAGAAGGACTGGGACCGGGGAGCTGTTTTTT.

For the CDR3, the DNA is TGTGCCAGCAGTGAAGGGACAGCCCCCTATGGCTACACCTTC. It yields the protein CASSEGTAPYGYTF. The rearrangement joins TRBV6-4 to TRBJ1-2, with 7 bases that match TRBD1. CDR1 is MRHNA, CDR2 SNTAGT, per germline. V dropped 3 bases and J dropped 4; count of bases not matched to a gene: 5. The CDR3 is made up of 14 amino acids.

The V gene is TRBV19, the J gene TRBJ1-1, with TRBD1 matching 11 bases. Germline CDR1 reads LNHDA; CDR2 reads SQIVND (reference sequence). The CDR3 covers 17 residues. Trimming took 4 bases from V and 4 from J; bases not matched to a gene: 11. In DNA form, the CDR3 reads TGTGCCAGTAGTACCCGGACAGGGGGCTTGGTCACCACTGAAGCTTTCTTT. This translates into CASSTRTGGLVTTEAFF.

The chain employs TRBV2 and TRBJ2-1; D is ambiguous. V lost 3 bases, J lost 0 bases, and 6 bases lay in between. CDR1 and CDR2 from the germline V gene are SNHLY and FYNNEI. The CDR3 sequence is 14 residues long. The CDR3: CASSEDSSYNEQFF. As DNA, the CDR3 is TGTGCCAGCAGTGAGGATAGCTCCTACAATGAGCAGTTCTTC.

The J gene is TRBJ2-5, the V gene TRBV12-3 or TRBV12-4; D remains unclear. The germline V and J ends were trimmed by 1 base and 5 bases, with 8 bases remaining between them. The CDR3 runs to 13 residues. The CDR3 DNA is TGTGCCAGCAGTTTAGTTAGCTTGGAGACCCAGTACTTC. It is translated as CASSLVSLETQYF.

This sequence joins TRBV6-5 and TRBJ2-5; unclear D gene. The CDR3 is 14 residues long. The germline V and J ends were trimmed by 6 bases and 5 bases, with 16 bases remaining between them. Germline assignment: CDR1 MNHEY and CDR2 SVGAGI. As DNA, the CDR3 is TGTGCCAGCAGCCGTCTCGGCGTGTTGGAGACCCAGTACTTC. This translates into CASSRLGVLETQYF.

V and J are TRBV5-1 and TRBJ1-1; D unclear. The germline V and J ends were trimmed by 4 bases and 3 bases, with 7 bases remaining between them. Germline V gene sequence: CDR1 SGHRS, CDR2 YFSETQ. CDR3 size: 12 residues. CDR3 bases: TGCGCCAGCAGCCTATCGGACACTGAAGCTTTCTTT. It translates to CASSLSDTEAFF.

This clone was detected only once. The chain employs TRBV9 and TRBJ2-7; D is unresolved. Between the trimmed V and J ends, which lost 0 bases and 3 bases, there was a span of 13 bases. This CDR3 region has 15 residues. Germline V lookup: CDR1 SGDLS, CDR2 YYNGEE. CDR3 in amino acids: CASSVGEVLVYEQYF. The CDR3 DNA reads TGTGCCAGCAGCGTAGGCGAAGTCCTCGTCTACGAGCAGTACTTC.

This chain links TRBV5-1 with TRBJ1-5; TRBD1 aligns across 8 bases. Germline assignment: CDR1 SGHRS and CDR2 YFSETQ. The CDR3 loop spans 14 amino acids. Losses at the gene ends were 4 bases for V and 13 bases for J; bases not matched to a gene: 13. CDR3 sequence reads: CASSPTNRQGPQHF. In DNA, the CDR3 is TGCGCCAGCAGCCCAACTAATCGACAGGGGCCTCAGCATTTT.

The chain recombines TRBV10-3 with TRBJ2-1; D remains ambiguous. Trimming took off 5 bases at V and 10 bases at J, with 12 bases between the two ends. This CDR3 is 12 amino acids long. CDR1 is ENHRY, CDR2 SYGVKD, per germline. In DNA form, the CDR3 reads TGTGCCATCAGTTGGGTGTTAGGCGAGCAGTTCTTC. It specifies CAISWVLGEQFF.

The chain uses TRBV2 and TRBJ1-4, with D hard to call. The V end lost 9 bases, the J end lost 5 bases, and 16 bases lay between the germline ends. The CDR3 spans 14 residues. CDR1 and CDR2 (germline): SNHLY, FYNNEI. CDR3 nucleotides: TGTGCCAGTAGGACTCCTCTACGGAATGAAAAACTGTTTTTT. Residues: CASRTPLRNEKLFF.

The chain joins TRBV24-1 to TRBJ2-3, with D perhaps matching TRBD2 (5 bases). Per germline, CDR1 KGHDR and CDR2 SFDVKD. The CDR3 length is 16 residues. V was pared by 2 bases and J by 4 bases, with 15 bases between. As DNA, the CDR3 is TGTGCCACCAGTGATTCGGGGAAGGAACTCTCAGATACGCAGTATTTT. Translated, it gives CATSDSGKELSDTQYF.

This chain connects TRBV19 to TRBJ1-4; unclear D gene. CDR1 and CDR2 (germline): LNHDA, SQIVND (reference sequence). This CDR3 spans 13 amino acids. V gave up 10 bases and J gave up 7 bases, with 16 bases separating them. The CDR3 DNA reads TGTGCCATCCAGTCAGAAGATCGTGAAAAACTGTTTTTT. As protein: CAIQSEDREKLFF.

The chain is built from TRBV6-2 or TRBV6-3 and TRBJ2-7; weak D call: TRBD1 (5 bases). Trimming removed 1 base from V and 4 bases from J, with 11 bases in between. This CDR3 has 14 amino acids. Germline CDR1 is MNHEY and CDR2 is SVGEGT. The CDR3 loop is CASSYFGHGYEQYF. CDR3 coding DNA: TGTGCCAGCAGTTACTTTGGACACGGATACGAGCAGTACTTC.

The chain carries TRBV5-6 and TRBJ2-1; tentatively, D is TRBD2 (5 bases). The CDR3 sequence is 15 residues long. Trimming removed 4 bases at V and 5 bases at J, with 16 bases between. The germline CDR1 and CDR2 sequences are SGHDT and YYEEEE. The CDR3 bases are TGTGCCAGCAGCCCGGACTCTGGGATGCACAATGAGCAGTTCTTC. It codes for CASSPDSGMHNEQFF.

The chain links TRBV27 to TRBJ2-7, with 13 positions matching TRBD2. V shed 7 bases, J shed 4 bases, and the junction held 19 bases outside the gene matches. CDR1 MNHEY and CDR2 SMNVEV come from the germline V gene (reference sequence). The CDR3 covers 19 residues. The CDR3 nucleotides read TGTGCCAGCACAGGTCAACAGGGCCTGACTAGCGGGGGGCGGTACGAGCAGTACTTC. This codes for CASTGQQGLTSGGRYEQYF.

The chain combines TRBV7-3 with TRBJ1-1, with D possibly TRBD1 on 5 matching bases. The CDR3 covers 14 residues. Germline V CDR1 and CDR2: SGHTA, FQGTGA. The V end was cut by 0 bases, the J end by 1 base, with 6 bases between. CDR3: CASSLTGENTEAFF. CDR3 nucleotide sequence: TGTGCCAGCAGCTTAACGGGGGAGAACACTGAAGCTTTCTTT.

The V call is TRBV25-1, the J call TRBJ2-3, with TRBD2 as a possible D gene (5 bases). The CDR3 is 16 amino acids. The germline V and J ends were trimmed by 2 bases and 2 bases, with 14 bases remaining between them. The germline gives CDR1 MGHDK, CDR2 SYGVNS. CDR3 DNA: TGTGCCAGCAGTGAACGAGGGTTTTCTCCCACAGATACGCAGTATTTT. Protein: CASSERGFSPTDTQYF.

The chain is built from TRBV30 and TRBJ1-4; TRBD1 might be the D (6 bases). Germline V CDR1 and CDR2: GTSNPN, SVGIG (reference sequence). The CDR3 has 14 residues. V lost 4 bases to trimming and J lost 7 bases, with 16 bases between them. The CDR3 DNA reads TGTGCCTGGATCGAAGGGGGAAGGGGTGAAAAACTGTTTTTT. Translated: CAWIEGGRGEKLFF.

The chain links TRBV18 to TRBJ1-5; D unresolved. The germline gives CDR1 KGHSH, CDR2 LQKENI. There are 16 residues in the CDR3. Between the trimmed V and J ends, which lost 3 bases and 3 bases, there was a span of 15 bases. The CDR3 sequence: CASSPTYRALNQPQHF. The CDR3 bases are TGTGCCAGCTCACCGACCTACAGAGCCCTCAATCAGCCCCAGCATTTT. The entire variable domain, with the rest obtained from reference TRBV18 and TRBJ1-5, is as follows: NAGVMQNPRHLVRRRGQEARLRCSPMKGHSHVYWYRQLPEEGLKFMVYLQKENIIDESGMPKERFSAEFPKEGPSILRIQQVVRGDSAAYFCASSPTYRALNQPQHFGDGTRLSIL.